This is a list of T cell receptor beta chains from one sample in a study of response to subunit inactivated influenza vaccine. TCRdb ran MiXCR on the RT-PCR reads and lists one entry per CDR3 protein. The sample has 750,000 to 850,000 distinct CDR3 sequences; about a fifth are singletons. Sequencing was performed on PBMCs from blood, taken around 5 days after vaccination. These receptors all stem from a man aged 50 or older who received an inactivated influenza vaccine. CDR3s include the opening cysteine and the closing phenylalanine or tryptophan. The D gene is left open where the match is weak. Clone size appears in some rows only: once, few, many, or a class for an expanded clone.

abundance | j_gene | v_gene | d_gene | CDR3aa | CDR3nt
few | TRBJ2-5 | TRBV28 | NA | CASSSFETQYF | TGTGCCAGCAGTTCCTTCGAGACCCAGTACTTC
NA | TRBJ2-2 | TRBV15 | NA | CATSPDSNTGELFF | TGTGCCACCAGCCCTGACTCGAACACCGGGGAGCTGTTTTTT
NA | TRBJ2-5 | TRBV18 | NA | CASSAGAQQETQYF | TGTGCCAGCTCAGCAGGAGCACAGCAAGAGACCCAGTACTTC
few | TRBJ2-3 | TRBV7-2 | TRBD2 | CASSLGWSGGTDTQYF | TGTGCCAGCAGCTTAGGTTGGAGCGGGGGCACAGATACGCAGTATTTT
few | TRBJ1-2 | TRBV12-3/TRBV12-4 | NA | CASSLGYRTDF | TGTGCCAGCAGTTTGGGTTACAGGACAGACTTC
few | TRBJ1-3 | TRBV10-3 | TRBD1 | CAINEGQGARNTIYF | TGTGCCATCAACGAAGGACAGGGGGCGCGGAACACCATATATTTT
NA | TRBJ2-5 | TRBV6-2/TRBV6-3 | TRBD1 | CATRGTGQRLLETQYF | TGTGCCACCAGAGGGACAGGGCAAAGATTATTGGAGACCCAGTACTTC
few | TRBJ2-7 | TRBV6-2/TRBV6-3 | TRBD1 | CASSYAAGTGTYEQYF | TGTGCCAGCAGTTACGCAGCCGGGACAGGGACCTACGAGCAGTACTTC
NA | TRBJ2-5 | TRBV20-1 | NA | CSARNGPQETQYF | TGCAGTGCTAGAAATGGACCCCAAGAGACCCAGTACTTC
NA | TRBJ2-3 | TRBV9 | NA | CASSVLGASTDTQYF | TGTGCCAGCAGCGTGCTTGGGGCTAGCACAGATACGCAGTATTTT
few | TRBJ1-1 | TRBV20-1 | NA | CSAERGLGEAFF | TGCAGTGCAGAAAGGGGGTTGGGTGAAGCTTTCTTT
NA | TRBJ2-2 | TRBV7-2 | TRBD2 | CASSPIAGGSAGELVF | TGTGCCAGCAGCCCAATAGCGGGGGGGTCGGCCGGGGAGCTGGTTTTT
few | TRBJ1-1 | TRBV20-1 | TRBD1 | CSASNRGLWNTEAFF | TGCAGTGCTAGCAACAGGGGGCTGTGGAACACTGAAGCTTTCTTT
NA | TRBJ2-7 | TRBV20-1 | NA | CSAPDSSYEQYF | TGCAGTGCGCCGGACAGCTCCTACGAGCAGTACTTC
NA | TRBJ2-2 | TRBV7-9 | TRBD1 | CASSWGQRNTGELFF | TGTGCCAGCAGCTGGGGACAGAGGAACACCGGGGAGCTTTTTTTT
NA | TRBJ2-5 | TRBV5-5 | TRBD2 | CASSLELAVYRGETQYF | TGTGCCAGCAGCTTGGAACTAGCGGTCTACCGGGGGGAGACCCAGTACTTC
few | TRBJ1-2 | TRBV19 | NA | CASSSRGYYGYTF | TGTGCCAGCTCGTCCCGGGGGTACTATGGCTACACCTTC
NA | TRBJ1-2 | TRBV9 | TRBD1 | CASSVGRTGANGYTF | TGTGCCAGCAGCGTAGGACGGACAGGGGCGAATGGCTACACCTTC
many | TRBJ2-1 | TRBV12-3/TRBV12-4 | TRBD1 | CASNWGQGPYNEQFF | TGTGCCAGCAATTGGGGACAGGGGCCCTACAATGAGCAGTTCTTC
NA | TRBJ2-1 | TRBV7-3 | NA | CASGAGDGYNEQFF | TGTGCCAGCGGGGCAGGGGACGGCTACAATGAGCAGTTCTTC
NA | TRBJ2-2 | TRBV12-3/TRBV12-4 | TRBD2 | CASRGLAGEGGELFF | TGTGCCAGCAGGGGACTAGCGGGAGAGGGCGGGGAGCTGTTTTTT
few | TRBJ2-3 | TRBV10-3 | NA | CAISVGGATDTQYF | TGTGCCATCAGTGTCGGGGGAGCCACAGATACGCAGTATTTT
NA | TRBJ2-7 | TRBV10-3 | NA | CAISVSGLVYEQYF | TGTGCCATCAGTGTATCTGGGCTCGTATACGAGCAGTACTTC
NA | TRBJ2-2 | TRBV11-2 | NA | CASSLGRDHDTGELFF | TGTGCCAGCAGCTTAGGCAGGGATCATGATACCGGGGAGCTGTTTTTT
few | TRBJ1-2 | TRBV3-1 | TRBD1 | CASSRDITGADGYTF | TGTGCCAGCAGCCGAGACATCACAGGGGCGGATGGCTACACCTTC
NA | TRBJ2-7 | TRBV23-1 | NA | CASSQDSGNYEQYF | TGCGCCAGCAGTCAGGACAGTGGGAACTACGAGCAGTACTTC
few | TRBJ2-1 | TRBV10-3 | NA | CAISEGTKGNEQFF | TGTGCCATCAGTGAGGGGACAAAAGGGAATGAGCAGTTCTTC
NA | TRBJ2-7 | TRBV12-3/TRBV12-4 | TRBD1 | CASRYGTAYEQYF | TGTGCCAGCAGGTACGGGACAGCCTACGAGCAGTACTTC
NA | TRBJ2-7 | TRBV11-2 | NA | CASSLVRRNYEQYF | TGTGCCAGCAGCTTAGTAAGAAGGAACTACGAGCAGTACTTC
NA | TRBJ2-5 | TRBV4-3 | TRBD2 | CASSQDFGTSRPETQYF | TGCGCCAGCAGCCAAGATTTTGGGACTAGCCGCCCAGAGACCCAGTACTTC
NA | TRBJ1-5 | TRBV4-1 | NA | CASSQDEGKTLQGRHF | TGCGCCAGCAGCCAAGATGAAGGAAAAACGTTGCAGGGCAGGCATTTT
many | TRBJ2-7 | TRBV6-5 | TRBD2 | CASSYSPSGSSYEQYF | TGTGCCAGCAGTTACAGCCCTAGCGGGAGCTCCTACGAGCAGTACTTC
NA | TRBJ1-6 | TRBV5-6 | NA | CASSLGRTPTSPLHF | TGTGCCAGCAGCTTGGGCCGGACACCGACTTCACCCCTCCACTTT
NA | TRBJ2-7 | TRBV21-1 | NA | CASSKVGTWYEQYF | TGTGCCAGCAGCAAAGTTGGGACATGGTACGAGCAGTACTTC
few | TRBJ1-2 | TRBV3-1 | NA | CASSQVEHFGYTF | TGTGCCAGCAGCCAAGTTGAACATTTTGGCTACACCTTC
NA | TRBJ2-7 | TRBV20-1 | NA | CSARDLRYSYEQYF | TGCAGTGCTAGAGATCTAAGGTACTCCTACGAGCAGTACTTT
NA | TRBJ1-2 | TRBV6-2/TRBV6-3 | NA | CASSYPQAYTF | TGTGCCAGCAGTTACCCCCAGGCCTACACCTTC
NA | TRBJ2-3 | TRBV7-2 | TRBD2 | CASTRTRGFLAGDTQYF | TGTGCCAGCACCCGCACTAGAGGCTTTCTAGCGGGAGATACGCAGTATTTT
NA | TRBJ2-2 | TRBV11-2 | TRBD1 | CASSLRQGSLNTGELFF | TGTGCCAGCAGCTTAAGACAGGGCTCCTTGAACACCGGGGAGCTGTTTTTT
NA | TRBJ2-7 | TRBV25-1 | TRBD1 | CASRGTGRPYEQYF | TGTGCCAGCAGGGGGACAGGGCGGCCCTACGAGCAGTACTTC
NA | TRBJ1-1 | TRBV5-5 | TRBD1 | CASRRTGGQGTEAFF | TGTGCCAGCAGACGAACAGGGGGCCAGGGAACTGAAGCTTTCTTT